The clone carrying this TCR beta chain was seen repeatedly, ten times or more. Its antigen is as yet unknown. Template material for amplifying TCR beta CDR3 regions consisted of RNA transcripts. HTBI primers were the set used in a first-round RT-PCR of the TCR CDR3. Via MiXCR, TCRdb re-called the multiplex PCR reads, giving one row per CDR3 protein. The data show roughly 180,000 distinct CDR3 sequences, over 7.5% seen once. The source of the sample is a study of T cells in Graves' hyperthyroidism and ophthalmopathy. Whole-study context: Upon initial diagnosis and before any treatment, peripheral blood was collected. Study findings and constraints: Model-based prediction identified ophthalmopathy a median 6.5 months prior to its onset. Blood held most thyroid clonotypes expanded above 0.001 frequency.

Drawn at first hyperthyroidism diagnosis, the blood sample preceded any ophthalmopathy symptoms. The sequenced sample was blood. The source is a woman between 18 and 29 years old with Graves' hyperthyroidism that later progressed to Graves' ophthalmopathy.

The CDR3 DNA follows: TGTGCCAGCAGCTTAGGTACAGGCTATGGCTACACCTTC. This encodes CASSLGTGYGYTF. The V call is TRBV7-9, the J call TRBJ1-2; the D gene is possibly TRBD1 (5 bases). Trimming shortened V by 1 base and J by 4 bases, and 7 bases separated the two germline ends. CDR1 and CDR2 from the germline V gene are SEHNR and FQNEAQ (reference sequence). The CDR3 runs 13 residues.